These T cell receptor beta chains were read from a single sample in a study of brain T cells in children with intractable seizures. Sequenced by immunoSEQ multiplex PCR; TCRdb stores in-frame clones only, minus some. The table shows 110,000 or so clones, with around 94% occurring only once. The specimen was peripheral blood, collected at surgery. These receptors all stem from a boy in the first two years of life with hemimegalencephaly and intractable seizures. CDR3s include the opening cysteine and the closing phenylalanine or tryptophan. The D gene is left open where the match is weak. Clone sizes are given selectively: once, few, many, or a class where the clone is expanded.

>TRBV6-4|TRBJ1-5|.|.
CASKGNQPQHF
TGTGCCAGCAAGGGAAATCAGCCCCAGCATTTT
>TRBV7-2|TRBJ2-3|.|.
CASSSSADTQYF
TGTGCCAGCAGCTCGAGCGCAGATACGCAGTATTTT
>TRBV7-8|TRBJ1-2|TRBD1|.
CASSPHYDRAEYGYTF
TGTGCCAGCAGCCCACATTATGACAGGGCGGAGTATGGCTACACCTTC
>TRBV5-5|TRBJ2-3|.|.
CASSSDGHHTDTQYF
TGTGCCAGCAGCTCGGACGGCCACCACACAGATACGCAGTATTTT
>TRBV10-3|TRBJ1-1|.|.
CAISAEPQGNTEAFF
TGTGCCATCAGTGCCGAACCACAGGGAAACACTGAAGCTTTCTTT
>TRBV7-9|TRBJ1-5|.|.
CASSLVGQPQHF
TGTGCCAGCAGCTTAGTCGGTCAGCCCCAGCATTTT
>TRBV5-1|TRBJ2-2|.|.
CASTPSLTNTGELFF
TGCGCCAGCACGCCTTCCCTGACGAACACCGGGGAGCTGTTTTTT
>TRBV18|TRBJ1-1|.|.
CASSPLGGGNTEAFF
TGTGCCAGCTCACCACTAGGGGGGGGGAACACTGAAGCTTTCTTT
>TRBV7-6|TRBJ2-5|TRBD2|.
CASSLVGGRVVETQYF
TGTGCCAGCAGCTTAGTGGGCGGGAGGGTTGTAGAGACCCAGTACTTC
>TRBV14|TRBJ1-6|.|.
CASKHGTYNSPLHF
TGTGCCAGTAAACATGGGACCTATAATTCACCCCTCCACTTT
>TRBV6-6|TRBJ1-1|.|.
CASSPRRGSSQGNTEAFF
TGTGCCAGCAGTCCGCGTCGTGGGTCCTCTCAGGGGAACACTGAAGCTTTCTTT
>TRBV7-2|TRBJ2-5|TRBD2|.
CASSSPRRGETQYF
TGTGCCAGCAGCTCACCTCGGCGGGGGGAGACCCAGTACTTC
>TRBV5-1|TRBJ1-1|.|.
CASSPQTEGAEAFF
TGCGCCAGCAGCCCACAGACAGAGGGGGCTGAAGCTTTCTTT
>TRBV7-9|TRBJ1-4|TRBD1|.
CASSLPGQGPFNEKLFF
TGTGCCAGCAGCCTACCGGGACAGGGGCCCTTCAATGAAAAACTGTTTTTT
>TRBV11-2|TRBJ1-3|TRBD1|.
CASSSTYRGSGNTIYF
TGTGCCAGCAGCTCAACTTACAGGGGCTCTGGAAACACCATATATTTT
>TRBV6-2/TRBV6-3|TRBJ2-5|TRBD1|.
CASSLAGGGQETQYF
TGTGCCAGCAGCCTGGCAGGGGGCGGCCAAGAGACCCAGTACTTC
>TRBV5-1|TRBJ2-1|TRBD2|.
CASSPRAGGPYNEQFF
TGCGCCAGCAGCCCCCGAGCGGGAGGGCCATACAATGAGCAGTTCTTC
>TRBV6-5|TRBJ2-1|TRBD2|.
CASTPSGSGNNEQFF
TGTGCCAGCACCCCGAGCGGGAGCGGGAACAATGAGCAGTTCTTC
>TRBV7-6|TRBJ2-2|.|.
CASSLAGGEQGELFF
TGTGCCAGCAGCTTAGCGGGAGGAGAGCAGGGGGAGCTGTTTTTT
>TRBV4-1|TRBJ2-7|TRBD2|.
CASSISGGRTYEQYF
TGCGCCAGCAGCATTAGCGGGGGACGGACCTACGAGCAGTACTTC
>TRBV25-1|TRBJ2-7|.|.
CASSQLVLGLNEQYF
TGTGCCAGCAGTCAGCTAGTACTGGGGTTGAACGAGCAGTACTTC
>TRBV28|TRBJ1-5|TRBD1|.
CASSFRDRPNQPQHF
TGTGCCAGCAGTTTCCGGGACAGGCCCAATCAGCCCCAGCATTTT
>TRBV7-9|TRBJ2-1|TRBD2|.
CASSLAGGYNEQFF
TGTGCCAGCAGCTTAGCGGGAGGGTACAATGAGCAGTTCTTC
>TRBV7-9|TRBJ2-3|.|.
CASNPAPGFSTDTQYF
TGTGCCAGCAACCCTGCCCCGGGGTTTAGCACAGATACGCAGTATTTT
>TRBV28|TRBJ2-4|.|.
CASSFGGFQNIQYF
TGTGCCAGCAGTTTTGGCGGATTTCAAAACATTCAGTACTTC
>TRBV7-2|TRBJ2-7|.|once
CASSFRPGERFNEQYF
TGTGCCAGCAGCTTTCGGCCCGGTGAGCGCTTCAACGAGCAGTACTTC
>TRBV6-5|TRBJ1-2|.|.
CASSYGPRTWYGYTF
TGTGCCAGCAGTTACGGCCCCAGGACATGGTATGGCTACACCTTC
>TRBV28|TRBJ1-5|TRBD1|.
CASRRAGGNNQPQHF
TGTGCCAGCCGGAGGGCAGGGGGTAACAATCAGCCCCAGCATTTT
>TRBV9|TRBJ2-1|TRBD2|once
CASSVAGGSYNEQFF
TGTGCCAGCAGCGTAGCGGGAGGGTCGTACAATGAGCAGTTCTTC
>TRBV21-1|TRBJ2-1|.|.
CASSESSGTNEQFF
TGTGCCAGCAGCGAATCTAGCGGGACCAATGAGCAGTTCTTC
>TRBV2|TRBJ1-2|.|.
CASTTTRAGPNKGYTF
TGTGCCAGCACTACAACCCGAGCAGGGCCAAATAAGGGCTACACCTTC
>TRBV11-2|TRBJ1-1|TRBD1|.
CASSLDQGGNTEAFF
TGTGCCAGCAGCTTAGATCAGGGGGGGAACACTGAAGCTTTCTTT
>TRBV9|TRBJ2-1|.|once
CASSEGPWGNEQFF
TGTGCCAGCAGCGAGGGGCCATGGGGCAATGAGCAGTTCTTC